These T cell receptor beta chains were read from a single sample in a study of blood T cell repertoires in COVID-19. TCRdb keeps only in-frame clones here, not all; method: immunoSEQ multiplex PCR. The table records some 130,000 clones, approximately 86% of them present only once. Sequenced input: peripheral blood. Receptors originate from a woman between 70 and 85 years old with COVID-19, enrolled during active disease. CDR3s include the opening cysteine and the closing phenylalanine or tryptophan. The D gene is left open where the match is weak. The size of a clone is reported for some rows only, either as once, few or many, or as a class for expanded clones.

TRBD1,TRBV6-5,TRBJ1-1,NA,CGPRDRGRRNTEAFF,TGTGGTCCCCGGGACAGGGGGAGGCGGAACACTGAAGCTTTCTTT
NA,TRBV28,TRBJ1-6,NA,CATGGGGSSPLHF,TGTGCCACCGGAGGGGGGGGTAGTTCACCCCTCCACTTT
NA,TRBV6-5,TRBJ2-7,once,CASSYGRVQSYEQYF,TGTGCCAGCAGTTACGGCAGGGTGCAGTCCTACGAGCAGTACTTC
TRBD2,TRBV3-1/TRBV3-2,TRBJ2-6,NA,CASSPAGGVSGANVLTF,TGTGCCAGCAGCCCCGCGGGGGGTGTCTCTGGGGCCAACGTCCTGACTTTC
TRBD1,TRBV27,TRBJ1-2,few,CASRRDRGQGGGYTF,TGTGCCAGCAGGCGGGACAGGGGGCAAGGGGGTGGCTACACCTTC
TRBD1,TRBV24-1,TRBJ2-2,NA,CATTSSRGQNTGELFF,TGTGCCACCACTTCCTCAAGGGGGCAGAACACCGGGGAGCTGTTTTTT
TRBD2,TRBV27,TRBJ2-7,NA,CASRTITGGAHEQYF,TGTGCCAGCCGAACCATTACGGGGGGTGCCCACGAGCAGTACTTC
NA,TRBV7-3,TRBJ2-2,NA,CASSLTWPTGELFF,TGTGCCAGCAGCTTAACATGGCCCACCGGGGAGCTGTTTTTT
NA,TRBV6-5,TRBJ1-1,few,CASSYSADTEAFF,TGTGCCAGCAGTTATTCGGCGGACACTGAAGCTTTCTTT
TRBD1,TRBV23-1,TRBJ1-3,NA,CASTPLLPGQGIGNTIYF,TGCGCCAGCACTCCCCTTCTACCGGGACAGGGGATTGGAAACACCATATATTTT
TRBD1,TRBV24-1,TRBJ1-5,NA,CATSDPRQGPNQPQHF,TGTGCCACCAGTGACCCGAGACAGGGTCCCAATCAGCCCCAGCATTTT
NA,TRBV6-6,TRBJ1-1,NA,CASSSTVTEAFF,TGTGCCAGCAGCTCGACAGTAACTGAAGCTTTCTTT
TRBD1,TRBV5-4,TRBJ1-3,NA,CASSIHRTGGGNTIYF,TGTGCCAGCAGCATACACCGGACAGGGGGAGGAAACACCATATATTTT
TRBD1,TRBV6-1,TRBJ1-6,NA,CASSERGQRNSPLHF,TGTGCCAGCAGTGAACGGGGACAGAGGAATTCACCCCTCCACTTT
NA,TRBV21-1,TRBJ1-2,once,CASSDIPGHQNYGYTF,TGTGCCAGCAGCGACATCCCGGGACACCAAAACTATGGCTACACCTTC
TRBD1,TRBV6-5,TRBJ1-3,NA,CASSFDRGVGNTIYF,TGTGCCAGCAGTTTCGACAGGGGGGTTGGAAACACCATATATTTT
NA,TRBV6-5,TRBJ2-2,NA,CASSYSTGTGELFF,TGTGCCAGCAGTTACTCGACCGGGACCGGGGAGCTGTTTTTT
NA,TRBV12-3/TRBV12-4,TRBJ2-5,NA,CASRGVRETQYF,TGTGCCAGCAGGGGAGTAAGAGAGACCCAGTACTTC
TRBD1,TRBV7-9,TRBJ2-7,once,CASSFRTGDSYEQYF,TGTGCCAGCAGCTTCCGGACAGGAGACTCCTACGAGCAGTACTTC
NA,TRBV5-5,TRBJ1-5,NA,CASTPGGGLSNQPQHF,TGTGCCAGCACCCCCGGCGGGGGGCTCAGCAATCAGCCCCAGCATTTT
NA,TRBV2,TRBJ2-2,NA,CASSAGTPNTGELFF,TGTGCCAGCAGCGCCGGGACACCGAACACCGGGGAGCTGTTTTTT
TRBD1,TRBV7-2,TRBJ1-2,NA,CASSSDRGLVGYTF,TGTGCCAGCAGCTCGGACAGGGGGCTTGTTGGCTACACCTTC
NA,TRBV28,TRBJ1-2,NA,CASSSHILSYGYTF,TGTGCCAGCAGTTCCCATATACTGAGTTATGGCTACACCTTC
TRBD1,TRBV29-1,TRBJ1-1,NA,CSAGTGWNTEAFF,TGCAGCGCCGGGACAGGGTGGAACACTGAAGCTTTCTTT
TRBD2,TRBV10-3,TRBJ2-7,NA,CAISAGTSGEADEQYF,TGTGCCATCAGTGCGGGGACTAGCGGGGAGGCCGACGAGCAGTACTTC
TRBD1,TRBV30,TRBJ2-3,once,CAWKATGSIDTQYF,TGTGCCTGGAAGGCGACAGGGTCGATAGATACGCAGTATTTT
TRBD2,TRBV11-2,TRBJ2-7,NA,CASSLAAGRGVSYEQYF,TGTGCCAGCAGCTTAGCTGCTGGGCGGGGGGTCTCCTACGAGCAGTACTTC
NA,TRBV21-1,TRBJ1-6,few,CASIQGTTSGTQETRAYNSPLHF,TGTGCCAGCATACAAGGAACTACCTCCGGGACACAAGAAACACGAGCCTATAATTCACCCCTCCACTTT
TRBD2,TRBV27,TRBJ2-1,NA,CASSFSPGLAGVKSSYNEQFF,TGTGCCAGCAGTTTCAGCCCGGGACTAGCGGGTGTAAAGAGCTCCTACAATGAGCAGTTCTTC
NA,TRBV20-1,TRBJ2-5,NA,CSASYAAVQETQYF,TGCAGTGCTAGTTACGCCGCGGTACAAGAGACCCAGTACTTC
NA,TRBV5-5,TRBJ1-1,NA,CASSPRFIRGMGNTEAFF,TGTGCCAGCAGCCCGCGTTTCATACGGGGAATGGGGAACACTGAAGCTTTCTTT
NA,TRBV15,TRBJ1-4,NA,CATSRDPGDYNEKLFF,TGTGCCACCAGCAGAGATCCGGGGGACTATAATGAAAAACTGTTTTTT
NA,TRBV9,TRBJ1-6,NA,CASSVDSGDYNSPLHF,TGTGCCAGCAGCGTAGATTCAGGGGACTATAATTCACCCCTCCACTTT
NA,TRBV21-1,TRBJ2-5,NA,CASSNDNLARVNQETQYF,TGTGCCAGCAGCAACGACAATCTAGCGAGGGTGAACCAAGAGACCCAGTACTTC
TRBD2,TRBV7-2,TRBJ2-1,NA,CASSFGRGGQNEQFF,TGTGCCAGCAGCTTTGGACGGGGGGGCCAAAATGAGCAGTTCTTC
NA,TRBV11-2,TRBJ1-3,NA,CASSPWAGQNSGNTIYF,TGTGCCAGCAGCCCCTGGGCAGGGCAAAACTCTGGAAACACCATATATTTT
TRBD1,TRBV18,TRBJ1-5,NA,CASSPIGGNSNQPQHF,TGTGCCAGCTCACCAATAGGGGGCAATAGCAATCAGCCCCAGCATTTT
NA,TRBV21-1,TRBJ1-5,few,CASSSNGQSNNQPQHF,TGTGCCAGCAGCTCCAATGGACAGAGCAACAATCAGCCCCAGCATTTT
TRBD1,TRBV28,TRBJ1-2,NA,CASSDRQGGGYTF,TGTGCCAGCAGTGACCGACAGGGTGGCGGCTACACCTTC
NA,TRBV15,TRBJ1-1,NA,CATSRVQGWTEAFF,TGTGCCACCAGCAGAGTTCAGGGTTGGACTGAAGCTTTCTTT
TRBD2,TRBV3-1/TRBV3-2,TRBJ2-3,NA,CASSQDLAGEAKDTQYF,TGTGCCAGCAGCCAAGATCTAGCGGGGGAGGCGAAAGATACGCAGTATTTT
NA,TRBV5-1,TRBJ1-2,NA,CASSLADSYGYTF,TGCGCCAGCAGCTTGGCTGACAGCTATGGCTACACCTTC
TRBD1,TRBV30,TRBJ1-1,NA,CAWSVTQGKTEAFF,TGTGCCTGGAGCGTAACACAGGGGAAGACTGAAGCTTTCTTT
NA,TRBV7-9,TRBJ1-1,NA,CASSREQNTEAFF,TGTGCCAGCAGCCGGGAACAGAACACTGAAGCTTTCTTT
TRBD1,TRBV6-1,TRBJ1-5,NA,CASSEEGGGVGQPQHF,TGTGCCAGCAGTGAAGAAGGGGGCGGCGTCGGTCAGCCCCAGCATTTT